This T cell receptor (beta chain) was identified during a study of CD8+CD57+ T cells in acquired aplastic anemia. Looking at the study overall: An average of approximately 3.2 ug of DNA was obtained from sorted CD4+ and CD8+ cells. Study-wide results and caveats: In common between the patients and the controls were approximately 30 CD8+ CDR3 sequences.

The use of genomic DNA as template underpinned the TCR beta VDJ and CDR3 profiling. MiXCR was run by TCRdb on the reads, yielding one entry per CDR3 protein. The sample carries approximately 160,000 distinct CDR3 sequences, roughly 45% recorded once. Many counts were recorded for this clonotype. Its antigen is unidentified. Trimming shortened V by 5 bases and J by 6 bases, and 14 bases separated the two germline ends. This CDR3 region has 15 residues. The TCR originated in a human donor in good health. The sample comprised sorted CD4+, CD8+, or CD8+CD57+ T cells (not recorded which) from PBMCs. V and J are TRBV12-3 or TRBV12-4 and TRBJ1-6, with D possibly matching TRBD1 (5 bases). CDR3 region: CASSPRGLSNSPLHF. The DNA for the CDR3 is TGTGCCAGCAGTCCCCGGGGACTGAGTAATTCACCCCTCCACTTT.